A selection of T cell receptor beta chains follows, all from one sample in a study of technical replicates of blood from several donors. The table came from immunoSEQ multiplex PCR; TCRdb's copy has only in-frame clones and leaves some out. The table records 91,000 or so clones, 95% of them present only once. Material: T cells isolated from PBMCs. All receptors come from a human donor in good health. The CDR3 runs from the conserved cysteine through the conserved F or W. The D gene is left open where the match is weak. Some rows have no size entry. The others give once, few or many, or a class for an expanded clone.

v_gene	len	abundance	d_gene	j_gene	CDR3nt	CDR3aa
TRBV6-1	16	NA	NA	TRBJ1-2	TGTGCCAGCAGTGATCGCGCACGCTCCCATCTCTATGGCTACACCTTC	CASSDRARSHLYGYTF
TRBV30	12	NA	TRBD2	TRBJ2-3	TGTGCCTGGATTGGTAGCGGGGGGAAGGTGGATTTT	CAWIGSGGKVDF
TRBV4-1	15	NA	TRBD2	TRBJ2-1	TGCGCCAGCAGCCAAACCGGGACTAGCGCCCCGGAGCAGTTCTTC	CASSQTGTSAPEQFF
TRBV7-9	12	NA	NA	TRBJ2-3	TGTGCCAGCAGCCCCCTAGGAGATACGCAGTATTTT	CASSPLGDTQYF
TRBV14	13	NA	NA	TRBJ2-3	TGTGCCAGCAGCCGGAGCGCCGCAGATACGCAGTATTTT	CASSRSAADTQYF
TRBV5-1	15	NA	TRBD1	TRBJ2-1	TGCGCCAGCAGCTCCGGACAGGGAAGTTACAATGAGCAGTTCTTC	CASSSGQGSYNEQFF
TRBV5-1	13	NA	NA	TRBJ1-2	TGCGCCAGCAGCTTGGGACAGTCCTATGGCTACACCTTC	CASSLGQSYGYTF
TRBV30	15	NA	TRBD2	TRBJ2-1	TGTGCCTGGCTAGATTCTAGCGGGGGATACAATGAGCAGTTCTTC	CAWLDSSGGYNEQFF
TRBV4-2	16	NA	NA	TRBJ2-5	TGTGCCAGCAGCCAGAAAGGGGGTTCTCGGGAGGTGACCCAGTACTTC	CASSQKGGSREVTQYF
TRBV27	19	NA	TRBD2	TRBJ2-1	TGTGCCAGCAGTTTCTCGGGACTAGCGGGAGGGCCCTGGAACAATGAGCAGTTCTTC	CASSFSGLAGGPWNNEQFF
TRBV6-5	15	NA	TRBD2	TRBJ2-1	TGTGCCAGCAGGGAAAGCGGGGGGTCCTACAATGAGCAGTTCTTC	CASRESGGSYNEQFF
TRBV5-4	16	NA	TRBD2	TRBJ2-3	TGTGCCAGCAGCCTCAGGACTAGCGGCACCACAGATACGCAGTATTTT	CASSLRTSGTTDTQYF
TRBV2	16	NA	NA	TRBJ2-7	TGTGCCAGCAGTCCTAGGGGTCCCGACTTTGTGCACGAGCAGTACTTC	CASSPRGPDFVHEQYF
TRBV7-9	14	NA	TRBD1	TRBJ1-4	TGTGCCAGCAGCGTATGGACAGGGGATGAAAAACTGTTTTTT	CASSVWTGDEKLFF
TRBV27	13	NA	NA	TRBJ1-5	TGTGCCAGCCAAGTGGGCGGCAATCAGCCCCAGCATTTT	CASQVGGNQPQHF
TRBV4-1	16	once	TRBD1	TRBJ1-5	TGCGCCAGCAGCGGGACAGGGGCCAATAGCAATCAGCCCCAGCATTTT	CASSGTGANSNQPQHF
TRBV5-1	15	NA	TRBD2	TRBJ2-7	TGCGCCAGCAGCTTATCTAGCGGGAGTTCCTACGAGCAGTACTTC	CASSLSSGSSYEQYF
TRBV6-5	13	NA	NA	TRBJ2-5	TGTGCCAGCAAGCCCTCGAGTAAAGAGACCCAGTACTTC	CASKPSSKETQYF
TRBV28	15	NA	NA	TRBJ1-2	TGTGCCAGCAGTTTAGCGCAACAGGCGAACTATGGCTACACCTTC	CASSLAQQANYGYTF
TRBV29-1	15	NA	TRBD2	TRBJ2-7	TGCAGCGTTGAAGTGGGACTAGCGGGAGCCTACGAGCAGTACTTC	CSVEVGLAGAYEQYF
TRBV11-2	17	once	TRBD2	TRBJ2-5	TGTGCCAGCAGCTTAGAGCCTATTAGCGGGAGGGGGGAGACCCAGTACTTC	CASSLEPISGRGETQYF
TRBV19	17	NA	TRBD1	TRBJ2-7	TGTGCCAGTAGTGTTCCTCTGGACAGGGGGGCACACTACGAGCAGTACTTC	CASSVPLDRGAHYEQYF
TRBV28	14	NA	NA	TRBJ1-5	TGTGCCAGCAGTTACCCATGGGGGGGGCAGCCCCAGCATTTT	CASSYPWGGQPQHF
TRBV6-1	13	NA	TRBD1	TRBJ2-7	TGTGCCAGCAGAAGGGACAGCTCCTACGAGCAGTACTTC	CASRRDSSYEQYF
TRBV28	15	NA	TRBD1	TRBJ2-7	TGTGCCAGCAGCAGACAGGGGGGCCAGTCCTACGAGCAGTACTTC	CASSRQGGQSYEQYF
TRBV25-1	16	NA	NA	TRBJ1-2	TGTGCCAGCAGTGAATTAGGGGCAGGGGAGTTGGGTGGCTACACCTTC	CASSELGAGELGGYTF
TRBV6-4	18	NA	NA	TRBJ2-2	TGTGCCAGCAGTGGGCTCGGCTCCGGGTATATGAACACCGGGGAGCTGTTTTTT	CASSGLGSGYMNTGELFF
TRBV6-1	13	NA	NA	TRBJ1-1	TGTGCCAGCAGTGCTACCAAGAACACTGAAGCTTTCTTT	CASSATKNTEAFF
TRBV27	18	NA	TRBD1	TRBJ2-7	TGTGCCAGCAGGCGATCGGGACAGGGCTTTTCAGGTAGCTACGAGCAGTACTTC	CASRRSGQGFSGSYEQYF
TRBV9	17	NA	TRBD2	TRBJ2-1	TGTGCCAGCAGCTCGAGTCCTAGCGGGAGGGCCCTGGGTGAGCAGTTCTTC	CASSSSPSGRALGEQFF
TRBV11-3	15	once	TRBD1	TRBJ1-1	TGTGCCAGCAGCTTGGGGACAGGGGGCAACACTGAAGCTTTCTTT	CASSLGTGGNTEAFF
TRBV29-1	21	NA	TRBD2	TRBJ2-3	TGCAGCGTTGATGGTGCTTACCTTGGACTAGCGGGAGGAAAGGAGGCAGATACGCAGTATTTT	CSVDGAYLGLAGGKEADTQYF
TRBV9	12	NA	NA	TRBJ2-7	TGTGCCAGCAGCAATACAGAGTACGAGCAGTACTTC	CASSNTEYEQYF
TRBV7-9	15	NA	NA	TRBJ1-1	TGTGCCAGCAGCCATAGGGCAACAGGACCGGGGGGTGCTTTCTTT	CASSHRATGPGGAFF
TRBV6-6	15	NA	NA	TRBJ2-1	TGTGCCAGCAGTTACTTGCAGGGGTTAAACAATGAGCAGTTCTTC	CASSYLQGLNNEQFF
TRBV27	15	NA	TRBD1	TRBJ2-1	TGTGCCAGCGATCCTAGACAGGGGGCGGGGGATGAGCAGTTCTTC	CASDPRQGAGDEQFF
TRBV4-1	13	NA	NA	TRBJ2-7	TGCGCCAGCAGCCAAGGAGCGGGCTACGAGCAGTACTTC	CASSQGAGYEQYF
TRBV5-1	16	NA	TRBD2	TRBJ2-3	TGCGCCAGCAGCCAAGGGGCTAGCGGGGTCACAGATACGCAGTATTTT	CASSQGASGVTDTQYF
TRBV6-6	15	NA	TRBD1	TRBJ1-5	TGTGCCAGCAGTACCGGGACAGCTATCTATCAGCCCCAGCATTTT	CASSTGTAIYQPQHF
TRBV7-8	16	NA	NA	TRBJ2-5	TGTGCCAGCAGCGAACTGACCGGGGACATTTGGGAGACCCAGTACTTC	CASSELTGDIWETQYF